This TCR beta chain was recorded in a study of T cell repertoires in cytomegalovirus infection. As for the study in general: Evidence of both CMV infection and a matching HLA type came from public TCR beta signatures.

The V gene's germline CDR1 is MNHEY and CDR2 SMNVEV (reference sequence). Trimming at V came to 7 bases and at J to 3 bases, leaving 6 bases not matched to a gene. The CDR3 spans 13 residues. This clonotype was recorded a few times. What it binds is unknown. TCRdb reprocessed the reads via MiXCR and lists one record per CDR3 protein. The sample lists hundreds of thousands of distinct CDR3 sequences; around 31% were seen once. The TCR was taken from a human donor in good health (CMV status not recorded). Some clones in this sample may be carry-over from other donors' samples. The sequencing used cultured PBMCs, collected from culture after CMV antigen stimulation. The V call is TRBV27, the J call TRBJ2-7, with TRBD1 matching over 7 bases. CDR3 sequence: CASKRTGGYEQYF. CDR3 bases: TGTGCCAGCAAAAGGACAGGAGGCTACGAGCAGTACTTC.